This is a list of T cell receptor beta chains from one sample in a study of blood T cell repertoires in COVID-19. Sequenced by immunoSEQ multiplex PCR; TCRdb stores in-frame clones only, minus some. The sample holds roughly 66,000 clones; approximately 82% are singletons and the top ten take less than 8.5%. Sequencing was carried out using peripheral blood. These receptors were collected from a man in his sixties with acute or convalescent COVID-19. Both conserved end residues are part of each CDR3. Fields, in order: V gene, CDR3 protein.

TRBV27,CASSRGQMSSTDTQYF
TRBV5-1,CASSFPRGSYNEQFF
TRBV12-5,CASGPTGEQFF
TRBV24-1,CATSDGGQGGDEQFF
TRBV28,CASSPSLLVLHIQYF
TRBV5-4,CASSVGWGGNYGYTF
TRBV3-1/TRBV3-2,CASSFSGGSYEQYF
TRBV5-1,CASSSQTGGYDSPLHF
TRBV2,CASSEGWSPLHF
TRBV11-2,CASSLDPQMGLAKNIQYF
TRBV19,CASRRQALSGNTIYF
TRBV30,CAWSRDRGNQPQHF
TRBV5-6,CASSWPGVAGHNEQFF
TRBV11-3,CASSLEGPGNTIYF
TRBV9,CASSVGYRAYEQYF
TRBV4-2,CASSQAPDYGYTF
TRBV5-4,CASSPGTASLPTNEKLFF
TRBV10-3,CAISEEGDIQYF
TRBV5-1,CASSPTGGGETQYF
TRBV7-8,CASKQGSLTDTQYF
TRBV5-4,CASSLGAQDGYTF
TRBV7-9,CASSHGQGGDEKLFF
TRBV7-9,CASSLVASGNEAFF
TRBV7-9,CASSLATGGYSSF
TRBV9,CASSGGLWETQYF
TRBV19,CASSIRTAAYYGYTF
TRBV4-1,CASSQEPAGQRNTEAFF
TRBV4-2,CASSQGTGENSPLHF
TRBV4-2,CASSETGTGDGYTF
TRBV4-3,CASSQEFWGVQPQHF
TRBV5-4,CASSTGAGARGEQFF
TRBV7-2,CASSSQGGTGEKLFF
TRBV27,CASRSWVGQGLSTEAFF